This T cell receptor (beta chain) originates from a study of human T cells and chemical hapten exposure. CDR1 is LGHNA, CDR2 YSLEER, per germline. This CDR3 comprises 13 residues. Trimming removed 1 base at V and 7 bases at J, with 7 bases between. As to time point: pre-sensitization, week 0. The treatment: therapeutic diphenylcyclopropenone sensitization with weekly scalp DPC. This clonotype was detected ten times or more. TCRdb analysed the RACE reads with MiXCR anew, one entry per CDR3 protein. The sample consists of 250,000 or so distinct CDR3 sequences, roughly 7.4% of them appearing once. This receptor was obtained from a man aged 18 to 29 with alopecia areata. Some clones in this sample may be carry-over from other donors' samples. This rearrangement joins TRBV4-3 to TRBJ1-4; D ambiguous. This specimen consisted of whole blood, obtained in connection with sensitization to the hapten diphenylcyclopropenone (DPC). The CDR3 DNA follows: TGCGCCAGCAGCCAAGCCCAGACTGAAAAACTGTTTTTT. As protein: CASSQAQTEKLFF.